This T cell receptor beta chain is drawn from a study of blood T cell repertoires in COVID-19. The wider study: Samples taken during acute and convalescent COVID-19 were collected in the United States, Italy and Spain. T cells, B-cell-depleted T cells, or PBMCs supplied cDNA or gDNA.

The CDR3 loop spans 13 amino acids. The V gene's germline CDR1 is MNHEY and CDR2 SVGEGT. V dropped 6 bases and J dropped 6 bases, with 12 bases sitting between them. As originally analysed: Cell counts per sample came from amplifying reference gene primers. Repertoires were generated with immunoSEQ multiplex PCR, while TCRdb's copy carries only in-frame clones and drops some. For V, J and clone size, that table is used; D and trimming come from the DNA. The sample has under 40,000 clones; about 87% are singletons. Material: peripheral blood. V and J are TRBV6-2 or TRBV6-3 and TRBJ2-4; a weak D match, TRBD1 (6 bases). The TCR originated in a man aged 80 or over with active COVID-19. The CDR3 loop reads CASSRTGINIQYF. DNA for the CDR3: TGTGCCAGCAGCCGAACAGGGATAAACATTCAGTACTTC.